The T cell receptor beta chain described here comes from a study of lymphopenia after photon versus proton radiotherapy. Regarding the study as a whole: Larger post-nadir TCR diversity loss correlated inversely with survival in deceased patients.

Concerning this clone: Its specificity is not known.

V shed 4 bases and J shed 2 bases, with 8 bases lying between them. Germline V gene sequence: CDR1 MGHDK, CDR2 SYGVNS. This CDR3 region has 13 residues. The protocol was immunoSEQ multiplex PCR, while the TCRdb copy is restricted to in-frame clones and leaves out a portion. The sample carries 35,000 to 40,000 clones, 85% recorded once. Specimen: peripheral blood, collected from a patient treated with photon-based radiotherapy. The origin of this receptor is a man aged 50-59 years with gastric cancer. V and J are TRBV25-1 and TRBJ1-1; TRBD1 might be the D (6 bases). The CDR3 sequence: CASSGTANTEAFF. CDR3 DNA sequence: TGTGCCAGCAGTGGGACAGCCAACACTGAAGCTTTCTTT. Combining the CDR3 with reference TRBV25-1 and TRBJ1-1 gives the whole variable domain EADIYQTPRYLVIGTGKKITLECSQTMGHDKMYWYQQDPGMELHLIHYSYGVNSTEKGDLSSESTVSRIRTEHFPLTLESARPSHTSQYLCASSGTANTEAFFGQGTRLTVV.